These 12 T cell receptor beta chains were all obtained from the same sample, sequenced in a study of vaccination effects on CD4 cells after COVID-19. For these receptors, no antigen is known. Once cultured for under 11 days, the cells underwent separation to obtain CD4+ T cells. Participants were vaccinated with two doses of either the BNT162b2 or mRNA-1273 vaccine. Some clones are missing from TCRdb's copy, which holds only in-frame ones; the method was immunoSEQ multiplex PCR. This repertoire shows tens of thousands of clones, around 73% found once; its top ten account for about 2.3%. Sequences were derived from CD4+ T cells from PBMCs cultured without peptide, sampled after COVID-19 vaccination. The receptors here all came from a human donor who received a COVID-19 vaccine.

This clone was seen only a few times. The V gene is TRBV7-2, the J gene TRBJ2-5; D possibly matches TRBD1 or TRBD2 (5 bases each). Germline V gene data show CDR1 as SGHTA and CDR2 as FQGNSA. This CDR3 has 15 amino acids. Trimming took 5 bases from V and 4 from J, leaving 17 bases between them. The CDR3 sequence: CASSLDQGRLETQYF. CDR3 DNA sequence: TGTGCCAGCAGCCTCGACCAGGGACGGTTAGAGACCCAGTACTTC.

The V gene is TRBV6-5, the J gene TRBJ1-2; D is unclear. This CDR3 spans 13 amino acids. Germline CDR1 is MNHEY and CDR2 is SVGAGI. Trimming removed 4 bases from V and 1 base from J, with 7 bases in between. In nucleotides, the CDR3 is TGTGCCAGCAGTTTTCAGGTTAACTATGGCTACACCTTC. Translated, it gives CASSFQVNYGYTF.

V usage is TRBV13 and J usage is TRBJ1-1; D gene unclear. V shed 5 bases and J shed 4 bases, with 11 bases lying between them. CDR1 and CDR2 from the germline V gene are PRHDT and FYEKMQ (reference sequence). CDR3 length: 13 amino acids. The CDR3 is CASSRSRGTEAFF. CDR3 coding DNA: TGTGCCAGCAGCCGTTCCCGGGGCACTGAAGCTTTCTTT.

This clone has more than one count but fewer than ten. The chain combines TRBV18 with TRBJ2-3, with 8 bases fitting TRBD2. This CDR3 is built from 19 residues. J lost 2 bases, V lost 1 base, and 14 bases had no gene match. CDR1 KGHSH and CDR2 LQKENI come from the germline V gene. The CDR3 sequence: CASSPLPPASGSYTDTQYF. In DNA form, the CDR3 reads TGTGCCAGCTCACCACTCCCCCCAGCGAGCGGGAGTTACACAGATACGCAGTATTTT.

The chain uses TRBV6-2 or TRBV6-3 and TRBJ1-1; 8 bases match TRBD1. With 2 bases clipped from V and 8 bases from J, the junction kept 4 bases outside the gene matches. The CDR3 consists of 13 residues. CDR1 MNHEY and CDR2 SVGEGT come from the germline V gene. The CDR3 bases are TGTGCCAGCAGTTACGGGACAGGAGCCGAAGCTTTCTTT. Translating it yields CASSYGTGAEAFF.

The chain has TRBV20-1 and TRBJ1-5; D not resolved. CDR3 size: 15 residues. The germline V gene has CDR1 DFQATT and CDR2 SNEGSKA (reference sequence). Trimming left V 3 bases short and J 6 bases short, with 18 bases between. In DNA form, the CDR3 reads TGCAGTGCTAGTGGGGTAGGTGTGTGGGGTCAGCCCCAGCATTTT. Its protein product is CSASGVGVWGQPQHF.

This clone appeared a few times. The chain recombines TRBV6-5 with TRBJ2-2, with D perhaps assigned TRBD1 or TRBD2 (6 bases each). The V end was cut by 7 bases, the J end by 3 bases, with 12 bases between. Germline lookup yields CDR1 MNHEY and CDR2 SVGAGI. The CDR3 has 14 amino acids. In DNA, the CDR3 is TGTGCCAGCAAAGGGGGGTATCACACCGGGGAGCTGTTTTTT. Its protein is CASKGGYHTGELFF.

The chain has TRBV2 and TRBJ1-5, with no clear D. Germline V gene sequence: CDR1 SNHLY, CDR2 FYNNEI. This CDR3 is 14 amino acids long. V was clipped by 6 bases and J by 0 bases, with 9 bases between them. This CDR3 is CASRAIYSNQPQHF. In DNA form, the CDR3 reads TGTGCCAGCAGGGCGATCTATAGCAATCAGCCCCAGCATTTT. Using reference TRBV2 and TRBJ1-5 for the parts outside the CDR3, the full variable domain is EPEVTQTPSHQVTQMGQEVILRCVPISNHLYFYWYRQILGQKVEFLVSFYNNEISEKSEIFDDQFSVERPDGSNFTLKIRSTKLEDSAMYFCASRAIYSNQPQHFGDGTRLSIL.

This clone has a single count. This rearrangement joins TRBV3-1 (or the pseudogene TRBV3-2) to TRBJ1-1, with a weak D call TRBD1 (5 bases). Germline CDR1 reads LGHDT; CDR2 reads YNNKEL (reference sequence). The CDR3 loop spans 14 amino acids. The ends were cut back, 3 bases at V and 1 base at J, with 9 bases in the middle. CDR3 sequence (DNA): TGTGCCAGCAGCCAGGCGGGGCGGAACACTGAAGCTTTCTTT. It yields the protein CASSQAGRNTEAFF.

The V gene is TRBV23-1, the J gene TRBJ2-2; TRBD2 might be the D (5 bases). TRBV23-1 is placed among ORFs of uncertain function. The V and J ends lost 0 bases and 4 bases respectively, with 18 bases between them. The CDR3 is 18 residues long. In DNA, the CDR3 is TGCGCCAGCAGTCAATCTCCGCCTCTCGGGGTCCTCACCGGGGAGCTGTTTTTT. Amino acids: CASSQSPPLGVLTGELFF.

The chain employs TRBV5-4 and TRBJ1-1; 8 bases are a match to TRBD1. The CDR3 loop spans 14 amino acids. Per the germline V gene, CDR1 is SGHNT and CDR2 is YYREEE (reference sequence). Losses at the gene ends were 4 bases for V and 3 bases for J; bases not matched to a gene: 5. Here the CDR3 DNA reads TGTGCCAGCAGCCACAGGGGGAGCGACACTGAAGCTTTCTTT. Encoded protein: CASSHRGSDTEAFF.

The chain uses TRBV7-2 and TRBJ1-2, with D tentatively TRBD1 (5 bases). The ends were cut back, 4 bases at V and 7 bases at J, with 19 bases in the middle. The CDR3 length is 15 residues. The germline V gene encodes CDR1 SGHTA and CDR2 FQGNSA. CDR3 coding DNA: TGTGCCAGCAGCTCCACGCGTGGGGGGGAGTTTGGCTACACCTTC. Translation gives CASSSTRGGEFGYTF.